This TCR beta chain was found in a study of cytotoxic CD8 clonotypes in ibrutinib-treated CLL. Study-wide points: Higher clonality was seen at ibrutinib response and a return toward baseline at progression.

The data were produced by immunoSEQ multiplex PCR, yet TCRdb's version contains in-frame clones alone and is incomplete. This sample yields approximately 67,000 clones, of which 75% to 85% are seen a single time; around 7.7% belongs to the top ten. As regards this clone: Its antigen is undetermined.

V gave up 6 bases and J gave up 6 bases; unmatched junction bases: 5. Germline V gene data show CDR1 as SGHRS and CDR2 as YFSETQ. There are 13 residues in the CDR3. This specimen was PBMCs, taken at disease progression, from a patient treated with ibrutinib. V usage is TRBV5-1 and J usage is TRBJ2-5; 10 nucleotides align to TRBD1. This sequence was found in a human donor with chronic lymphocytic leukemia. CDR3 bases: TGCGCCAGCAACTGGGACAGGGGAAAGACCCAGTACTTC. It is translated as CASNWDRGKTQYF.